Listed here are 13 T cell receptor beta chains from one sample, sequenced in a study of T-cell memory formation after mild COVID-19. One entry per CDR3 protein results from TCRdb running MiXCR on the 5' RACE reads. This sample has roughly 480,000 distinct CDR3 sequences, with roughly 23% found just once. Sequenced sample: PBMCs or a T cell subset sorted from them (not recorded which). Every receptor here comes from an adult woman who had mild COVID-19 (a few samples of this study predate the infection). Cell type and time point are not known.

This clonotype was observed a handful of times. The chain uses TRBV7-2 and TRBJ2-5, with TRBD1 matching 12 bases. The CDR3 length is 16 residues. Germline trimming cut 1 base from V and 5 bases from J; bases unmatched to any gene: 5. Germline CDR1 is SGHTA and CDR2 is FQGNSA. In nucleotides, the CDR3 is TGTGCCAGCAGCTTAGGGGACAGGGGGCGGGTGGAGACCCAGTACTTC. Its translation is CASSLGDRGRVETQYF.

The rearrangement joins TRBV7-2 to TRBJ1-5; 8 bases are a match to TRBD1. Trimming at V came to 1 base and at J to 6 bases, leaving 5 bases not matched to a gene. The CDR3 runs 15 residues. Germline V gene data show CDR1 as SGHTA and CDR2 as FQGNSA. The CDR3 here is CASSLGQGAGQPQHF. In nucleotides, the CDR3 is TGTGCCAGCAGCTTAGGGCAGGGGGCCGGTCAGCCCCAGCATTTT.

This rearrangement joins TRBV10-3 to TRBJ1-2; D ambiguous. Germline CDR1 is ENHRY and CDR2 is SYGVKD. The CDR3 extends over 13 amino acids. V lost 3 bases and J lost 3, with 8 bases in between. Here the CDR3 DNA reads TGTGCCATCAGTGAACCGGGTTACTATGGCTACACCTTC. It encodes CAISEPGYYGYTF.

This clonotype has a single count. The chain recombines TRBV12-3 or TRBV12-4 with TRBJ2-1; 8 nucleotides match TRBD2. Trimming at V came to 6 bases and at J to 1 base, leaving 8 bases not matched to a gene. This CDR3 has 16 amino acids. This CDR3 is CASRFRGGGSYNEQFF. The CDR3 DNA is TGTGCCAGCAGATTCCGGGGGGGCGGGTCCTACAATGAGCAGTTCTTC.

This chain joins TRBV20-1 and TRBJ2-3; D is undetermined. Germline lookup yields CDR1 DFQATT and CDR2 SNEGSKA (reference sequence). CDR3 length: 13 amino acids. Between the trimmed V and J ends, which lost 3 bases and 1 base, there was a span of 8 bases. The CDR3 coding sequence is TGCAGTGCTAGTATGGGCCGCACAGATACGCAGTATTTT. Amino acid sequence: CSASMGRTDTQYF.

A few counts support this clonotype. The chain links TRBV20-1 to TRBJ2-2, with D perhaps matching TRBD2 (6 bases). The ends were cut back, 6 bases at V and 0 bases at J, with 11 bases in the middle. This CDR3 has 14 amino acids. Looked up from germline, CDR1 is DFQATT and CDR2 is SNEGSKA (reference sequence). The CDR3 DNA follows: TGCAGTGCACCGGGGGAACCGAACACCGGGGAGCTGTTTTTT. Translation gives CSAPGEPNTGELFF.

This clonotype was observed a few times. V usage is TRBV7-8 and J usage is TRBJ2-2; D not resolved. Germline loops: CDR1 SGHVS, CDR2 FQNEAQ. Deletions cut 0 bases from V and 1 base from J, with 9 bases between. The CDR3 runs 16 residues. The chain's CDR3 is CASSLASLRNTGELFF. The CDR3 coding sequence is TGTGCCAGCAGCTTAGCGAGTCTAAGGAACACCGGGGAGCTGTTTTTT.

CDR3 loop: CASSTTETANTYNEQFF. CDR3 in DNA: TGTGCCAGCAGCACCACGGAGACAGCCAATACCTACAATGAGCAGTTCTTC. The chain couples TRBV7-8 to TRBJ2-1; possibly TRBD1 for D (5 bases). CDR1 is SGHVS and CDR2 is FQNEAQ in the germline V gene. This CDR3 comprises 17 residues. V dropped 5 bases and J dropped 2 bases, with 19 bases sitting between them. Full variable domain (outside the CDR3, taken from reference TRBV7-8 and TRBJ2-1): GAGVSQSPRYKVAKRGQDVALRCDPISGHVSLFWYQQALGQGPEFLTYFQNEAQLDKSGLPSDRFFAERPEGSVSTLKIQRTQQEDSAVYLCASSTTETANTYNEQFFGPGTRLTVL.

The V call is TRBV12-3 or TRBV12-4, the J call TRBJ1-1; 7 nucleotides agree with TRBD1. Unmatched junction bases numbered 6, after V lost 6 bases and J lost 8 bases. The CDR3 spans 12 residues. The CDR3 is CASSPGGSEAFF. In nucleotides, the CDR3 is TGTGCCAGCAGCCCAGGGGGGTCCGAAGCTTTCTTT.

The chain uses TRBV10-3 and TRBJ1-6; D remains ambiguous. Germline CDR1 reads ENHRY; CDR2 reads SYGVKD. The CDR3 has 15 residues. Trimming shortened V by 0 bases and J by 8 bases, and 11 bases separated the two germline ends. The CDR3 sequence: CAISESIGGDSPLHF. The CDR3 DNA reads TGTGCCATCAGTGAGTCGATTGGCGGTGATTCACCCCTCCACTTT.

This clonotype was counted a few times. This chain connects TRBV3-1 to TRBJ2-1; 7 bases fit TRBD2. V lost 3 bases to trimming and J lost 6 bases; unmatched junction nucleotides: 5. Germline V gives CDR1 LGHDT, CDR2 YNNKEL (reference sequence). The CDR3 consists of 14 residues. The DNA for the CDR3 is TGTGCCAGCAGCCACAGCGGGAAACGCAATGAGCAGTTCTTC. Residues: CASSHSGKRNEQFF.

This clonotype has just a few counts. The rearrangement uses TRBV5-1 and TRBJ2-7; tentative D call: TRBD2 (5 bases). The CDR3 runs 14 residues. Germline V gene data show CDR1 as SGHRS and CDR2 as YFSETQ. Trimming left V 2 bases short and J 2 bases short, with 11 bases between. Here the CDR3 reads CASSLRRLTYEQYF. The CDR3 DNA follows: TGCGCCAGCAGCTTAAGGCGACTAACCTACGAGCAGTACTTC.

The chain couples TRBV7-6 to TRBJ2-1; D ambiguous. CDR3 size: 16 residues. Germline CDR1 is SGHVS and CDR2 is FNYEAQ. V was shortened by 5 bases and J by 7 bases, with 21 bases between the two germline ends. CDR3 protein: CASSPILGHTKNEQFF. The CDR3 nucleotides read TGTGCCAGCAGCCCCATACTGGGCCACACTAAGAATGAGCAGTTCTTC.